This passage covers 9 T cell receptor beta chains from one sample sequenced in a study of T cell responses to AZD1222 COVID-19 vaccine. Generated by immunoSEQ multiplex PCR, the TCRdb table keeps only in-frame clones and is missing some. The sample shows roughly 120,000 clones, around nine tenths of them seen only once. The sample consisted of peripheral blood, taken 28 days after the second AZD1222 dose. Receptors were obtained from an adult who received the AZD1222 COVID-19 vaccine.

CDR3 amino acids: CASSGTHRGRGDEQFF. As DNA, the CDR3 is TGTGCCAGCAGTGGAACACACAGGGGGCGCGGGGATGAGCAGTTCTTC. The V gene is TRBV2, the J gene TRBJ2-1, with TRBD1 identical over 9 bases. Losses at the gene ends were 4 bases for V and 8 bases for J; bases not matched to a gene: 12. There are 16 residues in the CDR3. CDR1 and CDR2 (germline): SNHLY, FYNNEI.

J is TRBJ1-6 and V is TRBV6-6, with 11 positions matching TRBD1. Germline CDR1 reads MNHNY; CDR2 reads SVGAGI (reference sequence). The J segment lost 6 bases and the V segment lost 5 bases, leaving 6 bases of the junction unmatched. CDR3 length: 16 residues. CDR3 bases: TGTGCCAGCAGTCGACTGGACAGGGGGCTTAATTCACCCCTCCACTTT. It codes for CASSRLDRGLNSPLHF.

The DNA for the CDR3 is TGTGCCAGCGGTCCCAGGGGGTTAGCCAAAAACATTCAGTACTTC. Its translation: CASGPRGLAKNIQYF. The chain uses TRBV21-1 and TRBJ2-4; the table's D call of TRBD1 was not tested on the DNA. TRBV21-1 is shown as a pseudogene. The CDR3 runs to 15 residues.

DNA for the CDR3: TGTGCCAGCGTCATGGACAGGAATAATTCACCCCTCCACTTT. Translated, it gives CASVMDRNNSPLHF. V gene TRBV28 combines with J gene TRBJ1-6; 7 bases are shared with TRBD1. Trimming cost V 8 bases and J 5 bases; bases outside gene matches: 6. CDR3 length equals 14 residues. CDR1 and CDR2 (germline): MDHEN, SYDVKM.

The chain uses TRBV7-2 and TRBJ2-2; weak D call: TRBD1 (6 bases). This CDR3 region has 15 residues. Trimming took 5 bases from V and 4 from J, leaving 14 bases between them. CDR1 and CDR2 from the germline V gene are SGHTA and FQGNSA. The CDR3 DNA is TGTGCCAGCAGCAAGGACAGCGCTTTCACCGGGGAGCTGTTTTTT. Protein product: CASSKDSAFTGELFF. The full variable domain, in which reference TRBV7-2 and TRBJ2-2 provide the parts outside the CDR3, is GAGVSQSPSNKVTEKGKDVELRCDPISGHTALYWYRQSLGQGLEFLIYFQGNSAPDKSGLPSDRFSAERTGGSVSTLTIQRTQQEDSAVYLCASSKDSAFTGELFFGEGSRLTVL.

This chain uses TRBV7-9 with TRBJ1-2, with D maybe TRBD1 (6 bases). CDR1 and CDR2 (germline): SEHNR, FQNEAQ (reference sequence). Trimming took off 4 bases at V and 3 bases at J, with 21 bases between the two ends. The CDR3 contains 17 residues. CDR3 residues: CASSYTSQDSLDYGYTF. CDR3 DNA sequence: TGTGCCAGCAGCTATACTTCCCAGGACAGCCTCGACTATGGCTACACCTTC.

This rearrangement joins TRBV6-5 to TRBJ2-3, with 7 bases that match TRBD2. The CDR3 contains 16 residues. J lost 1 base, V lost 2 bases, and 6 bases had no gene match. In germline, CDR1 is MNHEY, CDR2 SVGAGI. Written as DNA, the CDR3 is TGTGCCAGCAGTTACAGCCCCCGGGGGGGCACAGATACGCAGTATTTT. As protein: CASSYSPRGGTDTQYF.

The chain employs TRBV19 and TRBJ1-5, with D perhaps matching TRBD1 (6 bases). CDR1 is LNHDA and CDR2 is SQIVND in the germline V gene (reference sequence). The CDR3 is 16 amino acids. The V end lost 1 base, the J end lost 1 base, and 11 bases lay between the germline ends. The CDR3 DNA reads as TGTGCCAGTAGTATAGGAGGGGGTTGGAGCAATCAGCCCCAGCATTTT. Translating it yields CASSIGGGWSNQPQHF.

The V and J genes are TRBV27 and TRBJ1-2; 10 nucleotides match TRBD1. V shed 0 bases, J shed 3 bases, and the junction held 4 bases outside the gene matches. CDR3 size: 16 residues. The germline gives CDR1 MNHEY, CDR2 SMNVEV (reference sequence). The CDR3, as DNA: TGTGCCAGCAGTTTATCCGGGACAGGGGCATACTATGGCTACACCTTC. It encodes CASSLSGTGAYYGYTF.